The source of this T cell receptor (beta chain) is a study of cytomegalovirus exposure and HLA in healthy donors. Study-wide points: An analysis was carried out later, and it reportedly showed fewer N-insertions in an Asian-associated ancestry cluster than the roughly 700-donor mean. Judged likely to be a sequencing artifact was a cluster of highly shared sequence variants.

As concerns this clone: The antigen is undetermined.

Healthy bone marrow donors formed the donor group. Use of 60 Vbeta and 13 Jbeta primers characterized the PCR. Sequenced by immunoSEQ multiplex PCR; TCRdb stores in-frame clones only, minus some. The sample has 85,000 to 100,000 clones, about 75% seen once; the top ten hold about 5%. The germline gives CDR1 ENHRY, CDR2 SYGVKD. CDR3 length: 14 amino acids. V shed 6 bases and J 7 bases; nucleotides not matched to a gene: 5. Sequencing input: PBMCs. This TCR derives from a woman in her thirties or forties in good health and CMV-seronegative. The chain couples TRBV10-3 to TRBJ1-6; 8 bases fit TRBD1. The CDR3 region is CAISQTGENSPLHF. CDR3 nucleotides: TGTGCCATCAGCCAGACAGGGGAGAATTCACCCCTCCACTTT.